The text below deals with one TCR beta chain. The germline V gene has CDR1 SGHTA and CDR2 FQGNSA. V was cut by 1 base and J by 5 bases, with 12 bases left in between. CDR3 length: 15 residues. The sample is drawn from a study of CD8 T cells in Susac syndrome. RNA in amounts of about 0.5 to 1 ug was reverse transcribed with random hexamers. TCRdb independently ran MiXCR on the immunoSEQ multiplex PCR reads; one entry per CDR3 protein. The table shows more than 65,000 distinct CDR3 sequences, with about 94% occurring only once. The TCR originated in a human donor with multiple sclerosis. The sample taken for sequencing was CD8+ T cells from PBMCs. The chain links TRBV7-2 to TRBJ1-5; possibly TRBD1 for D (5 bases). The CDR3 region has the DNA TGTGCCAGCAGCTTAGGAGCAGGGCCCTATCAGCCCCAGCATTTT. Amino acid sequence: CASSLGAGPYQPQHF.